The 17 T cell receptor beta chains below come from one sample, sequenced in a study of blood T cell repertoires in COVID-19. Repertoires were generated with immunoSEQ multiplex PCR, while TCRdb's copy carries only in-frame clones and drops some. The sample has around 190,000 clones; 80% to 90% are singletons. Specimen: peripheral blood. The receptors here all came from a man aged 50-60 years with active or convalescent COVID-19.

The chain is built from TRBV30 and TRBJ2-5; the match to TRBD1 covers 11 bases. V gave up 0 bases and J gave up 5 bases; unmatched junction bases: 5. Germline values: CDR1 GTSNPN, CDR2 SVGIG (reference sequence). The CDR3 is 15 residues long. The chain's CDR3 is CAWSVLDRGHETQYF. As DNA, the CDR3 is TGTGCCTGGAGTGTACTGGACAGGGGGCATGAGACCCAGTACTTC. Supplemented by reference TRBV30 and TRBJ2-5, the full variable domain reads SQTIHQWPATLVQPVGSPLSLECTVEGTSNPNLYWYRQAAGRGLQLLFYSVGIGQISSEVPQNLSASRPQDRQFILSSKKLLLSDSGFYLCAWSVLDRGHETQYFGPGTRLLVL.

This clone was seen more than once but under ten times. V usage is TRBV30 and J usage is TRBJ2-7; tentatively, D is TRBD1 (5 bases). The V and J ends lost 5 bases and 0 bases respectively, with 5 bases between them. The CDR3 totals 11 residues. The germline gives CDR1 GTSNPN, CDR2 SVGIG (reference sequence). This CDR3 reads CAWQGSYEQYF. The CDR3 region has the DNA TGTGCCTGGCAGGGCTCCTACGAGCAGTACTTC.

J is TRBJ1-3 and V is TRBV7-2, with no clear D. Germline V gives CDR1 SGHTA, CDR2 FQGNSA. The CDR3 extends over 15 amino acids. V gave up 4 bases and J gave up 2 bases, with 12 bases separating them. For the CDR3, the DNA is TGTGCCAGCAGCTCCCCGGGGAGTACTGGAAACACCATATATTTT. This translates into CASSSPGSTGNTIYF. The full variable domain, in which reference TRBV7-2 and TRBJ1-3 provide the parts outside the CDR3, is GAGVSQSPSNKVTEKGKDVELRCDPISGHTALYWYRQSLGQGLEFLIYFQGNSAPDKSGLPSDRFSAERTGGSVSTLTIQRTQQEDSAVYLCASSSPGSTGNTIYFGEGSWLTVV.

CDR3 sequence: CASSKGGHERTGQTYNEQFF. Here the CDR3 DNA reads TGTGCCAGCAGCAAAGGCGGTCACGAAAGGACAGGGCAAACTTACAATGAGCAGTTCTTC. This chain links TRBV21-1 with TRBJ2-1; the D call in the table, TRBD1, was not verified against the DNA. TRBV21-1 is a listed pseudogene. The CDR3 runs to 20 residues.

This chain uses TRBV7-2 with TRBJ2-7; TRBD2 matches 8 bases. V gave up 1 base and J gave up 5 bases; unmatched junction bases: 7. Germline values: CDR1 SGHTA, CDR2 FQGNSA. The CDR3 contains 15 residues. The CDR3, as DNA: TGTGCCAGCAGCTTAGTAGCGGGGATATGGCACGAGCAGTACTTC. Protein: CASSLVAGIWHEQYF.

The chain joins TRBV30 to TRBJ1-2; D is possibly TRBD1 (5 bases). The CDR3 totals 13 residues. The V end was cut by 0 bases, the J end by 5 bases, with 10 bases between. CDR1 and CDR2 (germline): GTSNPN, SVGIG (reference sequence). The DNA of the CDR3 is TGTGCCTGGAGTGTAGGACAAGTATATGGCTACACCTTC. It encodes CAWSVGQVYGYTF.

The chain joins TRBV2 to TRBJ2-5, with 8 bases fitting TRBD2. This CDR3 is 13 amino acids long. J gave up 5 bases and V 8 bases, and 7 bases lay outside the gene matches. Germline loops: CDR1 SNHLY, CDR2 FYNNEI. CDR3 coding DNA: TGTGCCAGCTTAGGACTAGCAGGCGAGACCCAGTACTTC. It translates to CASLGLAGETQYF.

In this sample, this clone turned up once. This chain joins TRBV6-6 and TRBJ2-5, with no clear D. The V and J ends lost 2 bases and 2 bases respectively, with 9 bases between them. The germline V gene encodes CDR1 MNHNY and CDR2 SVGAGI (reference sequence). The CDR3 totals 14 residues. CDR3 sequence reads: CASSYEPIQETQYF. The CDR3 DNA sequence: TGTGCCAGCAGTTACGAGCCAATACAAGAGACCCAGTACTTC.

The chain joins TRBV9 to TRBJ1-6; tentative D call: TRBD1 (5 bases). Germline loops: CDR1 SGDLS, CDR2 YYNGEE. The V and J ends lost 9 bases and 6 bases respectively, with 16 bases between them. This CDR3 region has 14 residues. The CDR3 loop is CATPGGAPNSPLHF. In DNA, the CDR3 is TGTGCCACCCCAGGAGGGGCACCTAATTCACCCCTCCACTTT.

CDR3 sequence: CASSHGQQETQYF. Written as DNA, the CDR3 is TGTGCCAGCTCCCACGGACAGCAAGAGACCCAGTACTTC. The chain combines TRBV18 with TRBJ2-5, with D possibly TRBD1 on 6 matching bases. Germline CDR1 reads KGHSH; CDR2 reads LQKENI. The germline V and J ends were trimmed by 6 bases and 2 bases, with 10 bases remaining between them. The CDR3 sequence is 13 residues long. The whole variable domain, filled in from reference TRBV18 and TRBJ2-5, reads NAGVMQNPRHLVRRRGQEARLRCSPMKGHSHVYWYRQLPEEGLKFMVYLQKENIIDESGMPKERFSAEFPKEGPSILRIQQVVRGDSAAYFCASSHGQQETQYFGPGTRLLVL.

The V call is TRBV12-5, the J call TRBJ2-7, with 7 bases fitting TRBD1. The germline CDR1 and CDR2 sequences are LGHNT and FRNRAP. This CDR3 comprises 14 residues. The V and J ends lost 5 bases and 5 bases, in that order; junction bases with no gene match: 9. CDR3 sequence: CASGPPSDRDEQYF. The CDR3 DNA reads TGTGCTAGTGGTCCTCCCTCCGACAGGGACGAGCAGTACTTC.

The J gene is TRBJ1-3, the V gene TRBV5-4, with a possible D match to TRBD1 (5 bases). V was clipped by 3 bases and J by 2 bases, with 12 bases between them. This CDR3 region has 15 residues. Germline CDR1 is SGHNT and CDR2 is YYREEE (reference sequence). The CDR3 region is CASSSGVGPGNTIYF. The DNA for the CDR3 is TGTGCCAGCAGCTCTGGGGTGGGGCCTGGAAACACCATATATTTT.

The chain uses TRBV5-1 and TRBJ1-6; TRBD1 might be the D (5 bases). This CDR3 comprises 15 residues. Germline assignment: CDR1 SGHRS and CDR2 YFSETQ. The V end was cut by 0 bases, the J end by 4 bases, with 8 bases between. CDR3 amino acids: CASSLGSGYNSPLHF. CDR3 nucleotides: TGCGCCAGCAGCTTGGGATCAGGGTATAATTCACCCCTCCACTTT.

The V gene is TRBV29-1, the J gene TRBJ2-1, with 8 bases identical to TRBD2. Losses at the gene ends were 6 bases for V and 6 bases for J; bases not matched to a gene: 7. From germline, CDR1 is SQVTM and CDR2 ANQGSEA. The CDR3 loop spans 13 amino acids. In DNA, the CDR3 is TGCAGCGTCGTCAGACTAGCGCGCAATGAGCAGTTCTTC. This encodes CSVVRLARNEQFF.

The chain carries TRBV6-6 and TRBJ2-5; a possible D gene is TRBD2 (7 bases). With 2 bases removed from V and 5 bases from J, the gap between germline ends came to 18 bases. There are 16 residues in the CDR3. Looked up from germline, CDR1 is MNHNY and CDR2 is SVGAGI (reference sequence). CDR3 nucleotides: TGTGCCAGCAGTTACCGGGACTATCTCCAGGGGGAGACCCAGTACTTC. Protein: CASSYRDYLQGETQYF.

The chain joins TRBV24-1 to TRBJ1-5; D is perhaps TRBD1 (6 bases). The V gene's germline CDR1 is KGHDR and CDR2 SFDVKD. The ends were cut back, 7 bases at V and 6 bases at J, with 15 bases in the middle. The CDR3 is 14 residues long. The DNA for the CDR3 is TGTGCCACCAGCGTTGGGGGCGTGGGTCAGCCCCAGCATTTT. Translated, it gives CATSVGGVGQPQHF.

CDR3 region: CSVAVQGKITEAFF. The CDR3 nucleotides are TGCAGCGTCGCCGTTCAGGGGAAAATCACTGAAGCTTTCTTT. The chain recombines TRBV29-1 with TRBJ1-1; tentatively, D is TRBD1 (6 bases). The ends were cut back, 6 bases at V and 4 bases at J, with 18 bases in the middle. The CDR3 runs to 14 residues. The germline CDR1 and CDR2 sequences are SQVTM and ANQGSEA. Supplemented by reference TRBV29-1 and TRBJ1-1, the full variable domain reads SAVISQKPSRDICQRGTSLTIQCQVDSQVTMMFWYRQQPGQSLTLIATANQGSEATYESGFVIDKFPISRPNLTFSTLTVSNMSPEDSSIYLCSVAVQGKITEAFFGQGTRLTVV.